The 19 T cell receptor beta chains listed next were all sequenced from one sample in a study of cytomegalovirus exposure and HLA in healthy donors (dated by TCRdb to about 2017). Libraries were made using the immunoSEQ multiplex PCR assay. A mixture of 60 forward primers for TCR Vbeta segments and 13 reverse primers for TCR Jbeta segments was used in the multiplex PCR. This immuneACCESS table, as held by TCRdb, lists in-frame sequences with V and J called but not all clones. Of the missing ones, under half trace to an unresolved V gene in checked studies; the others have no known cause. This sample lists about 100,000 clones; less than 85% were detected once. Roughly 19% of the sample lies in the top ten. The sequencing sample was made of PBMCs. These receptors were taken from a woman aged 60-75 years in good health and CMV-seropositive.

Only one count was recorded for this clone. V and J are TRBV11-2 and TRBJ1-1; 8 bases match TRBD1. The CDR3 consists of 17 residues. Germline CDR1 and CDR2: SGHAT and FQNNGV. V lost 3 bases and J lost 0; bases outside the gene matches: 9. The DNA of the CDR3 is TGTGCCAGCAGCTTCCTCAGGGGGCGGTACATGAACACTGAAGCTTTCTTT. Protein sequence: CASSFLRGRYMNTEAFF. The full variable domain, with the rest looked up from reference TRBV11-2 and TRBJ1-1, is EAGVAQSPRYKIIEKRQSVAFWCNPISGHATLYWYQQILGQGPKLLIQFQNNGVVDDSQLPKDRFSAERLKGVDSTLKIQPAKLEDSAVYLCASSFLRGRYMNTEAFFGQGTRLTVV.

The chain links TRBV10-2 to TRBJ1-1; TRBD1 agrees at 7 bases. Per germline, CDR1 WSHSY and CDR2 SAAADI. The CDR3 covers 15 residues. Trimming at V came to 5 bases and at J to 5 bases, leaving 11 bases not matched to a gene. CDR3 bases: TGCGCCAGCAGTCATAGTCCAGGGGGAGGAACTGAAGCTTTCTTT. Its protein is CASSHSPGGGTEAFF.

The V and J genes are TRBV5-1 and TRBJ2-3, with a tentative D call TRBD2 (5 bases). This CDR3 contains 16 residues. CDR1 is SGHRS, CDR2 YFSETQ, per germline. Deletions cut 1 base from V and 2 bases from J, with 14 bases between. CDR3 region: CASSLLGDKNTDTQYF. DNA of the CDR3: TGCGCCAGCAGCTTGTTGGGAGACAAGAACACAGATACGCAGTATTTT. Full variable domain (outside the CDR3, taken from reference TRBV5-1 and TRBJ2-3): KAGVTQTPRYLIKTRGQQVTLSCSPISGHRSVSWYQQTPGQGLQFLFEYFSETQRNKGNFPGRFSGRQFSNSRSEMNVSTLELGDSALYLCASSLLGDKNTDTQYFGPGTRLTVL.

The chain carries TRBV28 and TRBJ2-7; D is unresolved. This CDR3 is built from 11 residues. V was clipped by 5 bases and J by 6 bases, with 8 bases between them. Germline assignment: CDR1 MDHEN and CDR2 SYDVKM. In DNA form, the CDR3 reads TGTGCCAGCAGTCCTAGATCCGAGCAGTACTTC. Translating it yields CASSPRSEQYF.

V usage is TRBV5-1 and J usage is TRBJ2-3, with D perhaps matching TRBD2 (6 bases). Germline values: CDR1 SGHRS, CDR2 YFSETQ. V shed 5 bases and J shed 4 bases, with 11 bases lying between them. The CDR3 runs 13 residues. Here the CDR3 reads CASRSREADTQYF. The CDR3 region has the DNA TGCGCCAGCAGATCTAGGGAGGCAGATACGCAGTATTTT.

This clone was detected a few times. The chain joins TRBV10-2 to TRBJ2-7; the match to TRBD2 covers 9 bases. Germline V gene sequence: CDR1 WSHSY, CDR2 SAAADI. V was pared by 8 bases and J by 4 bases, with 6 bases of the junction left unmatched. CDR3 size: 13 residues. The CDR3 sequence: CASWDSGSYEQYF. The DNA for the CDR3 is TGCGCCAGCTGGGATAGCGGGAGTTACGAGCAGTACTTC.

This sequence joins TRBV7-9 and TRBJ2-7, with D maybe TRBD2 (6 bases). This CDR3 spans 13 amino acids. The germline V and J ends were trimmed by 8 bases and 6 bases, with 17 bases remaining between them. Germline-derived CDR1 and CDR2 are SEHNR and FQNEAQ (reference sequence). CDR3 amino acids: CASVPGTAGEQYF. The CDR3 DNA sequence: TGTGCCAGCGTACCCGGGACTGCGGGCGAGCAGTACTTC.

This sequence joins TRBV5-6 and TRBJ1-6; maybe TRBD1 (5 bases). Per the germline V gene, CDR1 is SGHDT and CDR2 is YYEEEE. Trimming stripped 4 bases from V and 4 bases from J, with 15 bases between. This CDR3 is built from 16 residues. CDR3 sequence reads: CASSPFGGAYNSPLHF. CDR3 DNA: TGTGCCAGCAGCCCATTCGGAGGGGCTTATAATTCACCCCTCCACTTT.

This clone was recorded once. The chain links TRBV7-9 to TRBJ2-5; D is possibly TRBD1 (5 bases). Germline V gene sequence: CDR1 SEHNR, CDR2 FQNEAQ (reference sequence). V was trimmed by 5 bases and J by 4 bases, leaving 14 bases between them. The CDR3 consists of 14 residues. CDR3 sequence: CASSNREGVETQYF. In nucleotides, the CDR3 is TGTGCCAGCAGCAACCGAGAAGGGGTAGAGACCCAGTACTTC. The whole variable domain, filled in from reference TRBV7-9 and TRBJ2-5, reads DTGVSQNPRHKITKRGQNVTFRCDPISEHNRLYWYRQTLGQGPEFLTYFQNEAQLEKSRLLSDRFSAERPKGSFSTLEIQRTEQGDSAMYLCASSNREGVETQYFGPGTRLLVL.

Here the CDR3 reads CASSLGQAGYTF. The DNA for the CDR3 is TGTGCCAGCAGCTTGGGGCAGGCTGGCTACACCTTC. This chain connects TRBV5-8 to TRBJ1-2; D is undetermined. CDR1 and CDR2 from the germline V gene are SGHTS and YDEGEE. V was cut by 0 bases and J by 7 bases, with 7 bases left in between. The CDR3 is made up of 12 amino acids. The complete variable domain, with remaining parts taken from reference TRBV5-8 and TRBJ1-2, reads EAGVTQSPTHLIKTRGQQATLRCSPISGHTSVYWYQQALGLGLQFLLWYDEGEERNRGNFPPRFSGRQFPNYSSELNVNALELEDSALYLCASSLGQAGYTFGSGTRLTVV.

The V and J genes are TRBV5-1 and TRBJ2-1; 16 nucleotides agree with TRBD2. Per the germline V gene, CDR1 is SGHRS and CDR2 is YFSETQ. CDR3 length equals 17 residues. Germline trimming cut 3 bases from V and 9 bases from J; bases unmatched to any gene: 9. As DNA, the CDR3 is TGCGCCAGCAGCTCGGGACTAGCGGGAGGGCCCTTAGGTGAGCAGTTCTTC. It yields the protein CASSSGLAGGPLGEQFF.

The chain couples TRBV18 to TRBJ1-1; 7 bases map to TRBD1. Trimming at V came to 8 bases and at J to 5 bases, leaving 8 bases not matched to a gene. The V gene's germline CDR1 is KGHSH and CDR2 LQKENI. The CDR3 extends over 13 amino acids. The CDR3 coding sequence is TGTGCCAGCGCGACAGGGTATGGGACTGAAGCTTTCTTT. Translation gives CASATGYGTEAFF.

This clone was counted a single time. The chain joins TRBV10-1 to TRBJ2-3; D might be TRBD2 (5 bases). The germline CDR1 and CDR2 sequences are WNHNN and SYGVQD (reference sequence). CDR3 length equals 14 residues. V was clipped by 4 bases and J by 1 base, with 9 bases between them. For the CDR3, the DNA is TGCGCCAGCAGTGTCGGAGGTGGCACAGATACGCAGTATTTT. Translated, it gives CASSVGGGTDTQYF.

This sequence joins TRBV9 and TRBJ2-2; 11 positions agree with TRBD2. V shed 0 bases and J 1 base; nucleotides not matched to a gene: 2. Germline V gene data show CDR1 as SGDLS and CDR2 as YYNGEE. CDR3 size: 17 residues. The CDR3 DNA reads TGTGCCAGCAGCGTAGCGACTAGCGGGGTGAACACCGGGGAGCTGTTTTTT. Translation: CASSVATSGVNTGELFF.

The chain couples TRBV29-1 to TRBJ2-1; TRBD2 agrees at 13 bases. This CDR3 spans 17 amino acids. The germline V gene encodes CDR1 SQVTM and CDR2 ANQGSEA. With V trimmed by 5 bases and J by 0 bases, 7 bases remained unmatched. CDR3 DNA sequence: TGCAGCGTTAAAGGGACTAGCGGGGCTAGCTCCTACAATGAGCAGTTCTTC. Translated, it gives CSVKGTSGASSYNEQFF.

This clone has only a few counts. DNA of the CDR3: TGTGCCAGCAGCGGTAGCGGTACTAGCACAGATACGCAGTATTTT. This sequence encodes CASSGSGTSTDTQYF. The chain employs TRBV5-6 and TRBJ2-3, with D perhaps TRBD2 (6 bases). The CDR3 covers 15 residues. Trimming took 4 bases from V and 0 from J, leaving 12 bases between them. The germline CDR1 and CDR2 sequences are SGHDT and YYEEEE.

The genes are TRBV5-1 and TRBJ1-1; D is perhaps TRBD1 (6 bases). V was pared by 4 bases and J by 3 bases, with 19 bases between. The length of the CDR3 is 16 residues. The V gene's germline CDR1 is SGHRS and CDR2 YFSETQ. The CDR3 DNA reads TGCGCCAGCAGCCCGGGGGGCAGGGTGTTCGACACTGAAGCTTTCTTT. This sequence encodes CASSPGGRVFDTEAFF.

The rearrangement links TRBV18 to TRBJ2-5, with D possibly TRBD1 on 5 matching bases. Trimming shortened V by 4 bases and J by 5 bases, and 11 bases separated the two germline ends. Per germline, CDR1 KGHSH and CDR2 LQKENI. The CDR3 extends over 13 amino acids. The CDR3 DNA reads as TGTGCCAGCTCACGTGTCTCAGGGGAGACCCAGTACTTC. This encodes CASSRVSGETQYF. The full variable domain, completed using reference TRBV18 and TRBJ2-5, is NAGVMQNPRHLVRRRGQEARLRCSPMKGHSHVYWYRQLPEEGLKFMVYLQKENIIDESGMPKERFSAEFPKEGPSILRIQQVVRGDSAAYFCASSRVSGETQYFGPGTRLLVL.

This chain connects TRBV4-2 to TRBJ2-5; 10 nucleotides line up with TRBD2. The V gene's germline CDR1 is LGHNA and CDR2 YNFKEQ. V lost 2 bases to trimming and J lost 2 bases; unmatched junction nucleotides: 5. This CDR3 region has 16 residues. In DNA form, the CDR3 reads TGTGCCAGCAGCCAACAAGCGGGAGGGAGGCAAGAGACCCAGTACTTC. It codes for CASSQQAGGRQETQYF.